This entry lists 20 T cell receptor beta chains sequenced from one sample in a study of T cell responses to AZD1222 COVID-19 vaccine. Clones were read by immunoSEQ multiplex PCR, and TCRdb kept only the in-frame ones, dropping some. In the table there are over 95,000 clones, about four fifths of which are singletons. This sample comprised peripheral blood, obtained 28 days after the second AZD1222 dose. The receptors stem from an adult who received the AZD1222 COVID-19 vaccine.

In DNA, the CDR3 is TGCGCCAGCAGCCAAGATCTAGGGCCCGCGGGTACGCAGTATTTT. Amino acid sequence: CASSQDLGPAGTQYF. The chain uses TRBV4-1 and TRBJ2-3; D is perhaps TRBD2 (5 bases). There are 15 residues in the CDR3. The V end lost 0 bases, the J end lost 8 bases, and 15 bases lay between the germline ends. Germline assignment: CDR1 MGHRA and CDR2 YSYEKL.

The chain combines TRBV28 with TRBJ2-1; no firm D call. The CDR3 sequence is 11 residues long. Germline assignment: CDR1 MDHEN and CDR2 SYDVKM. The V gene lost 6 bases and the J gene lost 3 bases, with 3 bases spanning the gap. This chain's CDR3 is CASSGYNEQFF. The CDR3 bases are TGTGCCAGCAGCGGCTACAATGAGCAGTTCTTC.

This clone occurred a few times. The rearrangement links TRBV2 to TRBJ2-3; no definite D call. Germline loops: CDR1 SNHLY, CDR2 FYNNEI. V dropped 1 base and J dropped 2 bases, with 10 bases sitting between them. CDR3 length equals 15 residues. The CDR3 sequence: CASSEDQSPTDTQYF. CDR3 nucleotide sequence: TGTGCCAGCAGTGAAGACCAGTCCCCCACAGATACGCAGTATTTT.

The chain combines TRBV29-1 with TRBJ2-3; D remains unclear. V gave up 3 bases and J gave up 0 bases, with 4 bases separating them. The CDR3 has 12 amino acids. Germline CDR1 reads SQVTM; CDR2 reads ANQGSEA. CDR3 amino acids: CSVEVSTDTQYF. The DNA of the CDR3 is TGCAGCGTTGAGGTTAGCACAGATACGCAGTATTTT.

The J gene is TRBJ2-7, the V gene TRBV30, with 8 bases matching TRBD2. This CDR3 comprises 14 residues. The germline V gene encodes CDR1 GTSNPN and CDR2 SVGIG (reference sequence). The V gene end was trimmed by 0 bases and the J gene end by 6 bases; junction bases not matched to a gene: 7. Here the CDR3 DNA reads TGTGCCTGGAGTGTGCTAGCGGGCCCTTTCGAGCAGTACTTC. Its protein is CAWSVLAGPFEQYF.

The CDR3 loop reads CASKSSNSPLHF. CDR3 in DNA: TGTGCCAGCAAGTCTAGCAATTCACCCCTCCACTTT. The rearrangement joins TRBV2 to TRBJ1-6; D is unclear. Germline V gene data show CDR1 as SNHLY and CDR2 as FYNNEI. The CDR3 length is 12 residues. With 7 bases removed from V and 7 bases from J, the gap between germline ends came to 8 bases.

V and J are TRBV5-4 and TRBJ2-3; a possible D gene is TRBD2 (6 bases). Germline CDR1 is SGHNT and CDR2 is YYREEE (reference sequence). The CDR3 loop spans 15 amino acids. V lost 2 bases and J lost 2, with 12 bases in between. The CDR3 DNA follows: TGTGCCAGCAGCTTCGGAGGGCCTCACACAGATACGCAGTATTTT. Amino acid sequence: CASSFGGPHTDTQYF.

This chain joins TRBV11-2 and TRBJ2-7; 14 nucleotides agree with TRBD2. Germline V gene lookup returns CDR1 SGHAT and CDR2 FQNNGV. The CDR3 loop spans 15 amino acids. After removal of 4 bases from V and 4 bases from J, the junction contained 3 bases not matched to a gene. DNA of the CDR3: TGTGCCAGCAGCTCTCGGACTAGCGGGGGGTACGAGCAGTACTTC. This translates into CASSSRTSGGYEQYF. The full variable domain, completed using reference TRBV11-2 and TRBJ2-7, is EAGVAQSPRYKIIEKRQSVAFWCNPISGHATLYWYQQILGQGPKLLIQFQNNGVVDDSQLPKDRFSAERLKGVDSTLKIQPAKLEDSAVYLCASSSRTSGGYEQYFGPGTRLTVT.

The gene calls are TRBV7-6 and TRBJ1-1, with TRBD1 matching 9 bases. This CDR3 has 15 residues. Germline assignment: CDR1 SGHVS and CDR2 FNYEAQ. The junction had 2 bases not matched to a gene; V was cut back by 3 bases and J by 0 bases. CDR3 sequence reads: CASSFRTGVNTEAFF. CDR3 coding DNA: TGTGCCAGCAGCTTCCGGACAGGGGTGAACACTGAAGCTTTCTTT.

This clone appeared a single time. V gene TRBV10-2 combines with J gene TRBJ2-1, with D possibly matching TRBD2 (6 bases). CDR3 length: 13 residues. The germline gives CDR1 WSHSY, CDR2 SAAADI. V lost 7 bases to trimming and J lost 2 bases, with 9 bases between them. The CDR3 nucleotides are TGCGCCAGCAAGACTAGTACCTACAATGAGCAGTTCTTC. Translating it yields CASKTSTYNEQFF.

The chain has TRBV5-1 and TRBJ2-7; D not certain. This CDR3 is built from 14 residues. Germline V gene sequence: CDR1 SGHRS, CDR2 YFSETQ. V shed 0 bases and J shed 2 bases, with 9 bases lying between them. The CDR3 loop is CASSLEDGAYEQYF. The CDR3 DNA reads TGCGCCAGCAGCTTGGAGGACGGTGCCTACGAGCAGTACTTC.

J is TRBJ1-2 and V is TRBV9; D is ambiguous. The V end lost 0 bases, the J end lost 0 bases, and 6 bases lay between the germline ends. Germline loops: CDR1 SGDLS, CDR2 YYNGEE. There are 14 residues in the CDR3. For the CDR3, the DNA is TGTGCCAGCAGCGTAGGGGCTGCTAACTATGGCTACACCTTC. The encoded protein is CASSVGAANYGYTF.

The chain carries TRBV7-3 and TRBJ2-5; 9 bases map to TRBD2. V was clipped by 2 bases and J by 4 bases; unmatched bases: 5. CDR1 and CDR2 from the germline V gene are SGHTA and FQGTGA. The CDR3 is 15 amino acids. The CDR3: CASSLGGGASETQYF. CDR3 bases: TGTGCCAGCAGCTTAGGCGGGGGGGCCTCAGAGACCCAGTACTTC. Variable domain in full (rest from reference TRBV7-3 and TRBJ2-5): GAGVSQTPSNKVTEKGKYVELRCDPISGHTALYWYRQSLGQGPEFLIYFQGTGAADDSGLPNDRFFAVRPEGSVSTLKIQRTERGDSAVYLCASSLGGGASETQYFGPGTRLLVL.

The chain combines TRBV6-4 with TRBJ1-2, with D hard to call. Germline loops: CDR1 MRHNA, CDR2 SNTAGT. This CDR3 contains 14 residues. The V and J ends lost 5 bases and 8 bases respectively, with 18 bases between them. CDR3 amino acids: CASSSPSPEYGYTF. The DNA for the CDR3 is TGTGCCAGCAGTTCCCCTTCGCCTGAGTACGGCTACACCTTC.

Turning to this clone: The same CDR3 can be traced to other DNA sequences in this sample. The chain combines TRBV5-1 with TRBJ1-1; D unresolved. Germline V CDR1 and CDR2: SGHRS, YFSETQ. Deletions cut 0 bases from V and 2 bases from J, with 5 bases between. This CDR3 region has 13 residues. Here the CDR3 DNA reads TGCGCCAGCAGCTTGGAGGGCAACACTGAAGCTTTCTTT. Translation gives CASSLEGNTEAFF.

DNA of the CDR3: TGTGCCAGCAGGGGGACGGCCCGGGACACCATATATTTT. It codes for CASRGTARDTIYF. The chain carries TRBV28 and TRBJ1-3, with a tentative D call TRBD1 (5 bases). CDR1 MDHEN and CDR2 SYDVKM come from the germline V gene. V lost 6 bases to trimming and J lost 8 bases, with 14 bases between them. CDR3 length: 13 amino acids. The full variable domain, rest sourced from reference TRBV28 and TRBJ1-3, is DVKVTQSSRYLVKRTGEKVFLECVQDMDHENMFWYRQDPGLGLRLIYFSYDVKMKEKGDIPEGYSVSREKKERFSLILESASTNQTSMYLCASRGTARDTIYFGEGSWLTVV.

The J gene is TRBJ1-3, the V gene TRBV25-1; D is unclear. CDR1 and CDR2 from the germline V gene are MGHDK and SYGVNS. V lost 6 bases and J lost 2, with 5 bases in between. There are 12 residues in the CDR3. Written as DNA, the CDR3 is TGTGCCAGCAGGGGTACTGGAAACACCATATATTTT. Translating gives CASRGTGNTIYF.

This clone occurred a few times. J is TRBJ2-1 and V is TRBV19; a weak D match, TRBD2 (6 bases). Looked up from germline, CDR1 is LNHDA and CDR2 is SQIVND (reference sequence). Trimming left V 4 bases short and J 0 bases short, with 16 bases between. The length of the CDR3 is 17 residues. CDR3 bases: TGTGCCAGTAGTACTCGGTCGCGGGGAGCCTCCTACAATGAGCAGTTCTTC. Translating it yields CASSTRSRGASYNEQFF.

The sample holds a few counts of this clone. The genes are TRBV7-2 and TRBJ2-2, with D perhaps TRBD2 (5 bases). V was clipped by 3 bases and J by 6 bases, with 11 bases between them. This CDR3 has 14 amino acids. Germline CDR1 and CDR2: SGHTA and FQGNSA. The CDR3 DNA is TGTGCCAGCAGCTTTCATCCCGGGGCCGGGGAGCTGTTTTTT. It encodes CASSFHPGAGELFF.

The chain is built from TRBV4-1 and TRBJ1-6; no clear D. CDR1 MGHRA and CDR2 YSYEKL come from the germline V gene. The CDR3 is 15 amino acids. The V and J ends lost 2 bases and 10 bases respectively, with 15 bases between them. CDR3 in DNA: TGCGCCAGCAGCCAACCACTTGGGGTAGGCTCACCCCTCCACTTT. Residues: CASSQPLGVGSPLHF.